These 14 T cell receptor beta chains originate from one sample sequenced in a study of graft-versus-host responses after intestinal transplantation (dated by TCRdb to about 2021). The intended sense of this specimen's time point label: cells obtained before transplantation from donor or recipient. The method behind the library was the immunoSEQ multiplex PCR assay. What TCRdb holds here is the immuneACCESS table cut down to in-frame rearrangements. Part of the clones is not present; checked against another copy, under half of the missing clones reflect an unresolved V gene, and the others are unexplained. In all, the sample holds around 110,000 clones, and about nine tenths of those were seen once. Roughly 0.2% of the sample is taken by the ten largest. No antigen is known for these receptors. Sequencing was performed on unstimulated CD4+ T cells sorted from spleen or lymph node cells, taken before intestinal transplant. The receptors stem from a human donor who received an intestinal transplant.

This clone was detected only once. For the CDR3, the DNA is TGTGCCACCAGCAGAGAGCCCACGTGGGGGCTGGAGTTCTTC. This encodes CATSREPTWGLEFF. This rearrangement joins TRBV15 to TRBJ2-1; tentatively, D is TRBD1 (6 bases). Trimming stripped 0 bases from V and 14 bases from J, with 17 bases between. CDR1 is LNHNV, CDR2 YYDKDF, per germline (reference sequence). The CDR3 runs to 14 residues.

This rearrangement joins TRBV18 to TRBJ2-1, with 9 bases aligning to TRBD1. In germline, CDR1 is KGHSH, CDR2 LQKENI. V lost 2 bases to trimming and J lost 3 bases; unmatched junction nucleotides: 11. The CDR3 has 18 amino acids. CDR3 DNA: TGTGCCAGCTCACCAGCTAATCGGGGGACAGGGTACTACAATGAGCAGTTCTTC. It is translated as CASSPANRGTGYYNEQFF.

J is TRBJ1-1 and V is TRBV5-5, with D hard to call. Deletions cut 4 bases from V and 0 bases from J, with 7 bases between. Per the germline V gene, CDR1 is SGHKS and CDR2 is YYEKEE (reference sequence). The CDR3 is made up of 13 amino acids. The DNA of the CDR3 is TGTGCCAGCAGCCCGAGGATGAACACTGAAGCTTTCTTT. This codes for CASSPRMNTEAFF.

The V and J genes are TRBV4-1 and TRBJ2-5; TRBD1 agrees at 12 bases. The CDR3 is 18 amino acids. V lost 3 bases, J lost 8 bases, and 16 bases stayed unmatched. Germline CDR1 MGHRA, CDR2 YSYEKL. CDR3 DNA: TGCGCCAGCAGCCACCCACCGGGACAGGGGGCGAAATTGGGTACCCAGTACTTC. Residues: CASSHPPGQGAKLGTQYF.

In its sample, this clone was seen once. The chain carries TRBV7-2 and TRBJ2-5; TRBD2 matches 7 bases. The germline V gene has CDR1 SGHTA and CDR2 FQGNSA. This CDR3 comprises 14 residues. Trimming at V came to 7 bases and at J to 2 bases, leaving 7 bases not matched to a gene. CDR3 loop: CASKPLAAQETQYF. For the CDR3, the DNA is TGTGCCAGCAAACCCCTAGCGGCTCAAGAGACCCAGTACTTC.

This clone was seen only once. The V call is TRBV11-2, the J call TRBJ2-3, with 12 positions matching TRBD2. Germline assignment: CDR1 SGHAT and CDR2 FQNNGV. This CDR3 is built from 17 residues. V lost 2 bases, J lost 4 bases, and 7 bases stayed unmatched. CDR3 loop: CASSLPRTSGTADTQYF. The CDR3 DNA reads TGTGCCAGCAGCTTACCCCGGACTAGCGGGACGGCAGATACGCAGTATTTT. The whole variable domain, remainder taken from reference TRBV11-2 and TRBJ2-3, is EAGVAQSPRYKIIEKRQSVAFWCNPISGHATLYWYQQILGQGPKLLIQFQNNGVVDDSQLPKDRFSAERLKGVDSTLKIQPAKLEDSAVYLCASSLPRTSGTADTQYFGPGTRLTVL.

The rearrangement joins TRBV5-4 to TRBJ1-1; D might be TRBD1 (6 bases). V dropped 0 bases and J dropped 6 bases, with 18 bases sitting between them. Germline CDR1 SGHNT, CDR2 YYREEE (reference sequence). The CDR3 length is 16 residues. The CDR3 DNA sequence: TGTGCCAGCAGCTTGGCAGGGGACCCCTCCAACTCTGAAGCTTTCTTT. Protein: CASSLAGDPSNSEAFF.

The rearrangement joins TRBV4-3 to TRBJ2-7, with 8 bases identical to TRBD2. The germline gives CDR1 LGHNA, CDR2 YSLEER. Losses at the gene ends were 0 bases for V and 2 bases for J; bases not matched to a gene: 12. The CDR3 extends over 18 amino acids. The CDR3 DNA is TGCGCCAGCAGCCAAGAACTGCCTACTAGCGGCTACCCCTACGAGCAGTACTTC. This encodes CASSQELPTSGYPYEQYF.

The V gene is TRBV5-1, the J gene TRBJ2-7; 9 positions match TRBD1. Germline V CDR1 and CDR2: SGHRS, YFSETQ. This CDR3 is built from 13 residues. Unmatched junction bases numbered 4, after V lost 4 bases and J lost 5 bases. CDR3 sequence reads: CASSRQGVDEQYF. DNA of the CDR3: TGCGCCAGCAGCCGACAGGGGGTTGACGAGCAGTACTTC.

This clone was observed a single time. The rearrangement joins TRBV2 to TRBJ2-3; TRBD1 might be the D (6 bases). The V end lost 8 bases, the J end lost 7 bases, and 19 bases lay between the germline ends. The CDR3 length is 14 residues. Germline V gene data show CDR1 as SNHLY and CDR2 as FYNNEI. CDR3 sequence reads: CASQRAITGYTQYF. The CDR3 DNA reads as TGTGCCAGCCAGAGGGCTATAACAGGGTATACGCAGTATTTT. Full variable domain (missing parts from reference TRBV2 and TRBJ2-3): EPEVTQTPSHQVTQMGQEVILRCVPISNHLYFYWYRQILGQKVEFLVSFYNNEISEKSEIFDDQFSVERPDGSNFTLKIRSTKLEDSAMYFCASQRAITGYTQYFGPGTRLTVL.

The chain has TRBV6-1 and TRBJ1-1; maybe TRBD1 (6 bases). Trimming removed 7 bases from V and 1 base from J, with 13 bases in between. CDR3 size: 14 residues. Germline CDR1 reads MNHNS; CDR2 reads SASEGT. CDR3 protein: CASIFTGSNTEAFF. The CDR3 DNA reads TGTGCCAGCATATTTACAGGGTCGAACACTGAAGCTTTCTTT.

On this clone itself: This sample includes further DNA sequences coding for the same CDR3. The rearrangement joins TRBV30 to TRBJ1-3, with a tentative D call TRBD1 (5 bases). V lost 0 bases to trimming and J lost 3 bases, with 21 bases between them. CDR1 is GTSNPN, CDR2 SVGIG, per germline (reference sequence). The length of the CDR3 is 18 residues. The CDR3 DNA reads TGTGCCTGGAGTGTACGGGGGATTGGCACCTGGGGTGGAAACACCATATATTTT. It is translated as CAWSVRGIGTWGGNTIYF.

The chain uses TRBV6-5 and TRBJ1-2; weak D call: TRBD1 (5 bases). Trimming shortened V by 5 bases and J by 7 bases, and 11 bases separated the two germline ends. This CDR3 spans 12 amino acids. The germline V gene encodes CDR1 MNHEY and CDR2 SVGAGI. Here the CDR3 reads CASSPLGGGYTF. The CDR3 coding sequence is TGTGCCAGCAGTCCGTTGGGGGGTGGCTACACCTTC.

The V gene is TRBV7-2, the J gene TRBJ2-3; unclear D gene. V was trimmed by 4 bases and J by 6 bases, leaving 17 bases between them. The CDR3 runs 15 residues. The germline V gene encodes CDR1 SGHTA and CDR2 FQGNSA. The CDR3 loop reads CASSSKVLSYDTQYF. The CDR3 region has the DNA TGTGCCAGCAGCTCGAAAGTACTTAGTTACGATACGCAGTATTTT.